These T cell receptor beta chains were read from a single sample in a study of CD8+ T cells in alopecia areata. The protocol was immunoSEQ multiplex PCR, while the TCRdb copy is restricted to in-frame clones and leaves out a portion. The sample has some 180,000 clones; about 53% are singletons. The sequenced sample was CD8+ T cells sorted from blood, obtained at week 24, from a patient treated with tofacitinib. The receptors were gathered from a human donor with alopecia areata. Each CDR3 is given with its conserved first and last residue. The D gene is left open where the match is weak. Clone size, where shown, is once, few, many, or a class for clones that have expanded.

TRBV9	few	TRBD1	TRBJ2-7	TGTGCCAGCATCGCCCGGGACAGGCTATACGAGCAGTACTTC	CASIARDRLYEQYF
TRBV15	-	-	TRBJ2-7	TGTGCCACCAGCAGAGGAGAGGGGACGGCCTACGAGCAGTACTTC	CATSRGEGTAYEQYF
TRBV19	few	-	TRBJ2-3	TGTGCCAGTAGTATCTCCACTGGAACAGATACGCAGTATTTT	CASSISTGTDTQYF
TRBV12-5	few	-	TRBJ2-7	TGTGCTAGCGGGGCTGAGTCCTACGAGCAGTACTTC	CASGAESYEQYF
TRBV30	few	-	TRBJ1-1	TGTGCCTGGAGCCAAGGGTTGGGGGGCACTGAAGCTTTCTTT	CAWSQGLGGTEAFF
TRBV12-5	-	TRBD1	TRBJ2-1	TGTGCTAGTGGTTTGGGGGACAGCTACAATGAGCAGTTCTTC	CASGLGDSYNEQFF
TRBV5-1	-	TRBD1	TRBJ1-2	TGCGCCAGCAGCTTGGCCTTCAGGGGGATTAACTATGGCTACACCTTC	CASSLAFRGINYGYTF
TRBV27	-	-	TRBJ1-5	TGTGCCAGCAGTTTAAGGGGCGCCGGGCAGCCCCAGCATTTT	CASSLRGAGQPQHF
TRBV5-6	-	-	TRBJ1-2	TGTGCCAGCAGCGTAAGCGACTATGGCTACACCTTC	CASSVSDYGYTF
TRBV4-3	-	TRBD2	TRBJ2-3	TGCGCCAGCAGCCAAGAACTAGCGGGGGTAACTAGCACAGATACGCAGTATTTT	CASSQELAGVTSTDTQYF
TRBV19	-	-	TRBJ1-6	TGTGCCAGTAGTATGACGGAGACGTATAATTCACCCCTCCACTTT	CASSMTETYNSPLHF
TRBV7-9	few	-	TRBJ1-5	TGTGCCAGCAGCCCATCCTCGTCAGGAGTTCAGCCCCAGCATTTT	CASSPSSSGVQPQHF
TRBV23-1	few	TRBD1	TRBJ1-5	TGCGCCAGCAGTCACCTTGAGGACAGGGGTATGAGGAGTATTAATCAGCCCCAGCATTTT	CASSHLEDRGMRSINQPQHF
TRBV6-6	-	TRBD2	TRBJ2-1	TGTGCCAGCAGTAGCGGGGGAATCAATGAGCAGTTCTTC	CASSSGGINEQFF
TRBV2	few	-	TRBJ2-3	TGTGCCAGCAGTCCGTCTACGGATACGCAGTATTTT	CASSPSTDTQYF
TRBV5-6	-	-	TRBJ2-1	TGTGCCAGCAGCACCGTTAGCGGATCCTACAATGAGCAGTTCTTC	CASSTVSGSYNEQFF
TRBV5-6	-	-	TRBJ2-7	TGTGCCAGCAGCTTTGCAGGGTACGAGCAGTACTTC	CASSFAGYEQYF
TRBV27	-	-	TRBJ1-1	TGTGCCAGCAGTTCTCAGGGTCAGAACACTGAAGCTTTCTTT	CASSSQGQNTEAFF
TRBV9	-	TRBD2	TRBJ2-7	TGTGCCAGCAGCCCTGGCGGGGGGGCAACCTACGAGCAGTACTTC	CASSPGGGATYEQYF
TRBV5-1	once	-	TRBJ2-1	TGCGCCAGCTCGGAAGGGTTTCCAAATGAGCAGTTCTTC	CASSEGFPNEQFF
TRBV4-3	-	TRBD2	TRBJ2-3	TGCGCCAGCAGCCAAGATCGGGAGGGCACAGATACGCAGTATTTT	CASSQDREGTDTQYF
TRBV4-3	-	TRBD1	TRBJ1-2	TGCGCCAGCAGCCACGGACAGGGGGGAAACTATGGCTACACCTTC	CASSHGQGGNYGYTF
TRBV19	-	-	TRBJ1-5	TGTGCCAGTAGTATACGAGATAGCAATCAGCCCCAGCATTTT	CASSIRDSNQPQHF
TRBV7-2	-	-	TRBJ2-2	TGTGCCAGCAGCTTATTGGGGGGCACCGGGGAGCTGTTTTTT	CASSLLGGTGELFF
TRBV19	few	-	TRBJ2-7	TGTGCCAGTAGTATAGGTGGGGCTAACGAGCAGTACTTC	CASSIGGANEQYF
TRBV29-1	-	-	TRBJ1-3	TGCAGCGTTGTATCAGGGGACTCTGGAAACACCATATATTTT	CSVVSGDSGNTIYF
TRBV6-5	-	-	TRBJ2-7	TGTGCCAGCAGTTACAGGGGCTACAACGAGCAGTACTTC	CASSYRGYNEQYF
TRBV4-3	-	TRBD1	TRBJ2-7	TGCGCCAGCAGCCCGACCGCGACAGGGGATTACGAGCAGTACTTC	CASSPTATGDYEQYF
TRBV7-8	-	-	TRBJ1-1	TGTGCCAGCAGCTTGAGGGCGAACGGTGAAGCTTTCTTT	CASSLRANGEAFF
TRBV25-1	few	TRBD1	TRBJ2-1	TGTGCCAGCAGTGAACCAGGGGGCGCCTACAATGAGCAGTTCTTC	CASSEPGGAYNEQFF
TRBV7-8	-	TRBD2	TRBJ2-3	TGTGCCAGCAGCTTAGGGACTAGCGGAACAGATACGCAGTATTTT	CASSLGTSGTDTQYF
TRBV5-6	-	TRBD1	TRBJ1-1	TGTGCCAGCAGTTGGACAGGGCAAGAAGCTTTCTTT	CASSWTGQEAFF
TRBV7-7	-	-	TRBJ2-2	TGTGCCAGCAGCCCTAACACCGGGGAGCTGTTTTTT	CASSPNTGELFF
TRBV13	-	-	TRBJ2-1	TGTGCCAGCACCCGACCAATGACGGAGCAGTTCTTC	CASTRPMTEQFF
TRBV11-2	-	-	TRBJ1-2	TGTGCCAGCAGCCCAGGTGCAGGGTACTATGGCTACACCTTC	CASSPGAGYYGYTF
TRBV30	few	TRBD2	TRBJ2-7	TGTGCCTGGAGTAAAGCGGGGTCTGGGTACGAGCAGTACTTC	CAWSKAGSGYEQYF
TRBV29-1	-	-	TRBJ1-4	TGCAGCGTTACAGATAATGAAAAACTGTTTTTT	CSVTDNEKLFF
TRBV11-2	few	-	TRBJ2-4	TGTGCCAGCAGTGTGGGGCAAAGGGCTTCCAAAAACATTCAGTACTTC	CASSVGQRASKNIQYF
TRBV29-1	-	-	TRBJ1-2	TGCAGCGTTGAGTATTCGGCTAACTATGGCTACACCTTC	CSVEYSANYGYTF
TRBV12-5	-	-	TRBJ2-7	TGTGCTAGTGGTTTGGTATCTGGCGAGGAGCAGTACTTC	CASGLVSGEEQYF
TRBV4-1	few	-	TRBJ2-7	TGCGCCAGCAGCCAAGATGACCCCGGTGAGCAGTACTTC	CASSQDDPGEQYF
TRBV7-9	few	-	TRBJ2-7	TGTGCCAGCAGCTTTGGCCCTACCTACGAGCAGTACTTC	CASSFGPTYEQYF
TRBV11-2	-	TRBD1	TRBJ2-5	TGTGCCAGCAGCCTGGGACAGTCCCAAGAGACCCAGTACTTC	CASSLGQSQETQYF
TRBV4-3	few	-	TRBJ2-3	TGCGCCAGCAGCCAAGACAGGGGTCTGGATACGCAGTATTTT	CASSQDRGLDTQYF
TRBV10-3	-	TRBD1	TRBJ1-5	TGTGCCACCCGGCTGGGACAGGAAAATCAGCCCCAGCATTTT	CATRLGQENQPQHF
TRBV12-2	once	-	TRBJ1-2	TGTGCAAGTCGCTTAGGGCAGGGAGATGGCTACACCTTC	CASRLGQGDGYTF
TRBV6-5	-	-	TRBJ2-1	TGTGCCAGCAGTTACTCCAGGGGCTCCTACAATGAGCAGTTCTTC	CASSYSRGSYNEQFF
TRBV7-2	-	-	TRBJ1-1	TGTGCCAGCAGCTCCACCCTAACCGGGACTTCGGGGGCTTTCTTT	CASSSTLTGTSGAFF
TRBV4-3	once	TRBD1	TRBJ1-1	TGCGCCAGCAGCCCCGGTGACAGGGGTTCTGAAGCTTTCTTT	CASSPGDRGSEAFF
TRBV4-3	-	-	TRBJ1-5	TGCGCCAGCAGCCAAGAAGTTACCAGGCTCGCACCCCAGCATTTT	CASSQEVTRLAPQHF
TRBV13	few	-	TRBJ2-1	TGTGCCAGCAGCGATTACGCTGGAATTCATGAGCAGTTCTTC	CASSDYAGIHEQFF
TRBV5-6	-	-	TRBJ1-1	TGTGCCAGCAGCCCCTCAGGGGCCGCAGCTTTCTTT	CASSPSGAAAFF
TRBV6-5	-	-	TRBJ2-1	TGTGCCAGCAGGGAACGGGACCGACCCTACAATGAGCAGTTCTTC	CASRERDRPYNEQFF